The 22 T cell receptor beta chains below were found in one sample sequenced in a study of blood T cell repertoires in COVID-19 (dated by TCRdb to 2018 to 2021). The library was made by the immunoSEQ multiplex PCR assay. TCRdb obtained this table from immuneACCESS and retained in-frame rearrangements with V and J assigned. These tables miss some clones; where compared with another copy, unresolved V genes account for less than half of the shortfall, and the remainder is unexplained. The sample table contains about 120,000 clones; only one count was recorded for over 65% of them. The ten largest clones add up to roughly 3.9% of the sample. What was sequenced was peripheral blood. Receptor source: a man in his sixties with acute or convalescent COVID-19.

This chain links TRBV6-5 with TRBJ2-1, with D perhaps TRBD1 (5 bases). This CDR3 contains 15 residues. The ends were cut back, 2 bases at V and 4 bases at J, with 12 bases in the middle. CDR1 is MNHEY, CDR2 SVGAGI, per germline. The CDR3 region is CASSYIQGSYNEQFF. The CDR3 DNA reads as TGTGCCAGCAGTTACATCCAGGGATCATACAATGAGCAGTTCTTC.

The gene calls are TRBV24-1 and TRBJ1-5; D not resolved. This CDR3 is built from 14 residues. Per germline, CDR1 KGHDR and CDR2 SFDVKD. V was clipped by 6 bases and J by 1 base, with 9 bases between them. The chain's CDR3 is CATSYEGSNQPQHF. CDR3 coding DNA: TGTGCCACCAGTTACGAGGGAAGCAATCAGCCCCAGCATTTT.

V usage is TRBV6-4 and J usage is TRBJ1-5; TRBD1 is a possible D gene (5 bases). V lost 6 bases and J lost 4, with 10 bases in between. Germline values: CDR1 MRHNA, CDR2 SNTAGT. This CDR3 is built from 13 residues. This CDR3 reads CASSRQTNQPQHF. In DNA form, the CDR3 reads TGTGCCAGCAGCCGACAGACGAATCAGCCCCAGCATTTT.

The rearrangement links TRBV4-2 to TRBJ2-3, with TRBD2 matching over 11 bases. Germline V gene sequence: CDR1 LGHNA, CDR2 YNFKEQ. The junction had 5 bases not matched to a gene; V was cut back by 3 bases and J by 0 bases. This CDR3 is built from 17 residues. CDR3 bases: TGTGCCAGCAGCCAGGAGGGACTAGCGGCAAGCACAGATACGCAGTATTTT. Protein sequence: CASSQEGLAASTDTQYF.

J is TRBJ2-3 and V is TRBV5-1, with D possibly matching TRBD2 (6 bases). The CDR3 has 14 residues. Per germline, CDR1 SGHRS and CDR2 YFSETQ. V was trimmed by 4 bases and J by 0 bases, leaving 9 bases between them. The CDR3 is CASSSGRSTDTQYF. CDR3 coding DNA: TGCGCCAGCAGCAGCGGGCGAAGCACAGATACGCAGTATTTT.

The chain links TRBV19 to TRBJ2-1; 12 nucleotides match TRBD2. With 5 bases clipped from V and 10 bases from J, the junction kept 6 bases outside the gene matches. Per germline, CDR1 LNHDA and CDR2 SQIVND (reference sequence). The CDR3 is 14 amino acids. CDR3 nucleotides: TGTGCCAGTAGTTTCCGACTAGCGGGGGACGAGCAGTTCTTC. Its protein is CASSFRLAGDEQFF.

The chain has TRBV5-1 and TRBJ2-7; TRBD2 aligns across 10 bases. The CDR3 runs 15 residues. The V segment lost 3 bases and the J segment 7 bases; nucleotides outside the gene matches: 10. Germline-derived CDR1 and CDR2 are SGHRS and YFSETQ. The CDR3 sequence is CASSSGLAGDREQYF. In DNA, the CDR3 is TGCGCCAGCAGCTCTGGGCTAGCGGGAGATCGAGAGCAGTACTTC.

The chain carries TRBV5-6 and TRBJ1-1; D gene ambiguous. The CDR3 runs 15 residues. The V gene lost 3 bases and the J gene lost 6 bases, with 18 bases spanning the gap. In germline, CDR1 is SGHDT, CDR2 YYEEEE. For the CDR3, the DNA is TGTGCCAGCAGCTCTCCGGGTCGGCTTAACCCTGAAGCTTTCTTT. It yields the protein CASSSPGRLNPEAFF.

The CDR3 DNA follows: TGTGCCAGCAGCTTTGGACAGGGGCTTTCTAATGAAAAACTGTTTTTT. Amino acids: CASSFGQGLSNEKLFF. The V call is TRBV3-1 (or the pseudogene TRBV3-2), the J call TRBJ1-4, with 9 bases aligning to TRBD1. The CDR3 extends over 16 amino acids. In germline, CDR1 is LGHDT, CDR2 YNNKEL (reference sequence). Trimming cost V 5 bases and J 3 bases; bases outside gene matches: 7.

The chain is built from TRBV7-3 and TRBJ2-3, with D maybe TRBD2 (6 bases). V gave up 4 bases and J gave up 0 bases, with 8 bases separating them. From germline, CDR1 is SGHTA and CDR2 FQGTGA. CDR3 length: 14 residues. CDR3 loop: CASSSGLSTDTQYF. CDR3 bases: TGTGCCAGCAGCTCGGGACTTAGCACAGATACGCAGTATTTT.

This clone was recorded only once. The chain couples TRBV24-1 to TRBJ2-2; TRBD1 might be the D (6 bases). Looked up from germline, CDR1 is KGHDR and CDR2 is SFDVKD. Trimming cost V 9 bases and J 2 bases, with 27 bases left between them. The CDR3 has 19 residues. The CDR3 DNA reads as TGTGCCACCTCACCAACGGCAGGGCAAGGGGGACCCAACACCGGGGAGCTGTTTTTT. It yields the protein CATSPTAGQGGPNTGELFF.

The chain couples TRBV5-1 to TRBJ1-1, with TRBD1 matching over 10 bases. With 2 bases clipped from V and 2 bases from J, the junction kept 15 bases outside the gene matches. CDR1 is SGHRS, CDR2 YFSETQ, per germline. CDR3 length equals 19 residues. The CDR3 sequence is CASSFTYRDRGQRNTEAFF. CDR3 coding DNA: TGCGCCAGCAGCTTCACTTACCGAGACAGGGGGCAGCGAAACACTGAAGCTTTCTTT.

The V gene is TRBV4-1, the J gene TRBJ1-3; D unclear. CDR3 length: 18 amino acids. Trimming removed 0 bases at V and 0 bases at J, with 15 bases between. The germline CDR1 and CDR2 sequences are MGHRA and YSYEKL. CDR3 sequence (DNA): TGCGCCAGCAGCCAAGACACGCCTCGGCAGGCCTCTGGAAACACCATATATTTT. Translated: CASSQDTPRQASGNTIYF.

DNA of the CDR3: TGTGCCAGCAGTTTTCCAGGGGGCGAGGATACGCAGTATTTT. Encoded protein: CASSFPGGEDTQYF. The chain has TRBV28 and TRBJ2-3, with 8 bases lining up with TRBD1. Unmatched junction bases numbered 5, after V lost 3 bases and J lost 6 bases. CDR3 length: 14 amino acids. The germline gives CDR1 MDHEN, CDR2 SYDVKM.

This clone has a handful of counts. V usage is TRBV9 and J usage is TRBJ2-1; 7 bases line up with TRBD2. Per the germline V gene, CDR1 is SGDLS and CDR2 is YYNGEE. With 2 bases clipped from V and 8 bases from J, the junction kept 4 bases outside the gene matches. The CDR3 is 13 amino acids. The CDR3 loop is CASSVRGVDEQFF. The CDR3 DNA reads TGTGCCAGCAGCGTCCGGGGGGTGGATGAGCAGTTCTTC.

In this sample, this clone turned up a few times. The chain recombines TRBV24-1 with TRBJ2-1; TRBD1 matches at 8 bases. CDR1 is KGHDR and CDR2 is SFDVKD in the germline V gene. The V and J ends lost 12 bases and 4 bases, in that order; junction bases with no gene match: 4. This CDR3 is 12 amino acids long. The CDR3 reads CAAGQGYNEQFF. The CDR3 DNA follows: TGTGCCGCCGGACAGGGATACAATGAGCAGTTCTTC.

For the CDR3, the DNA is TGTGCCAGCACCAAACAGGGGGCGCAAGGTGGGGAGCTGTTTTTT. Translating it yields CASTKQGAQGGELFF. The chain combines TRBV25-1 with TRBJ2-2, with TRBD1 matching over 9 bases. Germline V gene data show CDR1 as MGHDK and CDR2 as SYGVNS. After removal of 7 bases from V and 8 bases from J, the junction contained 11 bases not matched to a gene. This CDR3 region has 15 residues.

This chain joins TRBV28 and TRBJ1-4, with a possible D match to TRBD1 (5 bases). Germline values: CDR1 MDHEN, CDR2 SYDVKM. CDR3 length equals 16 residues. The V and J ends lost 6 bases and 0 bases respectively, with 14 bases between them. The CDR3 coding sequence is TGTGCCAGCAGCGCTCGACAGCAGGCAACTAATGAAAAACTGTTTTTT. Encoded protein: CASSARQQATNEKLFF.

This clone has more than one count but fewer than ten. This chain connects TRBV3-1 (or the pseudogene TRBV3-2) to TRBJ1-3; TRBD1 matches 7 bases. Losses at the gene ends were 2 bases for V and 4 bases for J; bases not matched to a gene: 5. Germline loops: CDR1 LGHDT, CDR2 YNNKEL (reference sequence). The CDR3 loop spans 15 amino acids. CDR3 loop: CASSQTTGVGNTIYF. In DNA form, the CDR3 reads TGTGCCAGCAGCCAAACAACAGGGGTGGGAAACACCATATATTTT.

The J gene is TRBJ2-5, the V gene TRBV28, with TRBD1 matching 9 bases. The CDR3 consists of 14 residues. Germline loops: CDR1 MDHEN, CDR2 SYDVKM. The trim removed 4 bases at V and 5 bases at J, leaving 5 bases unmatched. CDR3 in amino acids: CASSSSGTGETQYF. The CDR3 region has the DNA TGTGCCAGCAGTTCCTCCGGGACAGGGGAGACCCAGTACTTC.

In this sample, this clone turned up once. The chain carries TRBV2 and TRBJ2-2; the D gene could be TRBD1 or TRBD2 (6 bases each). Germline loops: CDR1 SNHLY, CDR2 FYNNEI. The CDR3 loop spans 13 amino acids. The V gene lost 10 bases and the J gene lost 4 bases, with 13 bases spanning the gap. The CDR3 region has the DNA TGTGCCACCACTGAGGGGGGCACCGGGGAGCTGTTTTTT. Translated, it gives CATTEGGTGELFF.

The gene calls are TRBV7-8 and TRBJ2-1; D is possibly TRBD2 (5 bases). The CDR3 is 16 amino acids. CDR1 and CDR2 (germline): SGHVS, FQNEAQ. Between the trimmed V and J ends, which lost 5 bases and 0 bases, there was a span of 14 bases. CDR3 residues: CASSATTWSSYNEQFF. The CDR3, as DNA: TGTGCCAGCAGCGCGACTACCTGGAGCTCCTACAATGAGCAGTTCTTC.